The 5 T cell receptor beta chains below come from one sample, sequenced in a study of blood T cells in healthy people across ages (dated by TCRdb to between 2015 and 2016). Libraries came from 5' RACE. TCRdb shows the sequencer as Illumina HiSeq 2500. A second 7 to 11 cycle PCR used a sample-barcoded 5' primer and a J-beta primer mix. Using fastp at Q25 and MiXCR, TCRdb reprocessed the public reads and kept productive beta chains. Every CDR3 protein is listed once, alongside the most common genes and DNA of its rows. For this sample there are 550,000 to 750,000 distinct CDR3 sequences; about 21% appear just once. Of the sample, 3% to 4.5% falls within the top ten clones. The sequenced material came from blood. These receptor sequences come from a man between 65 and 85 years old in good health.

This clonotype has at least ten counts. This chain links TRBV10-2 with TRBJ2-3, with 8 positions matching TRBD2. Per germline, CDR1 WSHSY and CDR2 SAAADI. There are 16 residues in the CDR3. J gave up 5 bases and V 6 bases, and 13 bases lay outside the gene matches. This CDR3 is CASRQTEAGAKDTQYF. CDR3 nucleotide sequence: TGCGCCAGCAGACAAACCGAAGCGGGAGCAAAAGATACGCAGTATTTT.

This clonotype was detected a few times. V gene TRBV11-2 combines with J gene TRBJ2-3; tentatively, D is TRBD1 (6 bases). The germline gives CDR1 SGHAT, CDR2 FQNNGV. V was clipped by 5 bases and J by 4 bases, with 10 bases between them. The CDR3 is 13 residues long. In DNA form, the CDR3 reads TGTGCCAGCAGCGCCGACAGGTCAGATACGCAGTATTTT. This encodes CASSADRSDTQYF.

This rearrangement joins TRBV21-1 to TRBJ2-7; the table's D call TRBD1 went unverified against the DNA. TRBV21-1 is termed a pseudogene. This CDR3 spans 15 amino acids. CDR3 in DNA: TGTGCCAGCAGCAGACCGGGACAGGGCCTGTACGAGCAGTACTTC. It yields the protein CASSRPGQGLYEQYF.

V and J are TRBV21-1 and TRBJ2-5; TRBD1, the D gene given by the table, was not confirmed from the DNA. TRBV21-1 is flagged as a pseudogene. CDR3 length equals 14 residues. The CDR3 nucleotides read TGTGCCAGGGGCGAAGGGACAGGGAAAGAGACCCAGTACTTC. Translating it yields CARGEGTGKETQYF.

This chain connects TRBV20-1 to TRBJ1-5, with D unclear. The germline V gene has CDR1 DFQATT and CDR2 SNEGSKA (reference sequence). This CDR3 comprises 14 residues. The V end was cut by 6 bases, the J end by 5 bases, with 17 bases between. The CDR3 bases are TGCAGTGCCACGCACCAGCTAGATGATCAGCCCCAGCATTTT. This gives the protein CSATHQLDDQPQHF.